Listed below are T cell receptor beta chains from one sample, sequenced in a study of OX40 agonist ivuxolimab in advanced cancers. Sequenced by immunoSEQ multiplex PCR; TCRdb stores in-frame clones only, minus some. The sample holds tens of thousands of clones, 87% seen once. This sample comprised CD4+ or CD8+ T cells sorted from blood, obtained in a trial of the OX40 agonist ivuxolimab. The receptors come from an adult with an advanced solid tumor such as melanoma, head and neck, liver or kidney cancer. Each CDR3 is given with its conserved first and last residue. D genes are given only for firm matches. The size entry is marked missing in some rows and otherwise reads once, few, many or a size class.

CDR3aa	CDR3nt	abundance	v_gene	j_gene	d_gene
CASTRGLAGFNEQFF	TGTGCCAGTACTAGGGGGCTAGCGGGATTCAATGAGCAGTTCTTC	.	TRBV19	TRBJ2-1	TRBD2
CASSKRSTLLTTDTQYF	TGTGCCAGCAGCAAAAGGTCTACACTTTTAACTACAGATACGCAGTATTTT	.	TRBV2	TRBJ2-3	.
CASSRTSGSETQYF	TGTGCCAGTAGTCGGACTAGCGGGAGTGAGACCCAGTACTTC	.	TRBV19	TRBJ2-5	TRBD2
CASSSNLRWGNSPLHF	TGTGCCAGCAGTTCCAACCTACGGTGGGGTAATTCACCCCTCCACTTT	.	TRBV27	TRBJ1-6	.
CASSLGYGPSSYEQYF	TGTGCCAGCAGCTTAGGTTACGGGCCGAGCTCCTACGAGCAGTACTTC	.	TRBV11-2	TRBJ2-7	.
CASVRTGGTDTQYF	TGTGCCAGCGTGAGGACAGGGGGCACAGATACGCAGTATTTT	.	TRBV6-1	TRBJ2-3	TRBD1
CASSLVPRARGGYEQYF	TGTGCCAGCAGCTTAGTACCCCGGGCCAGGGGCGGCTACGAGCAGTACTTC	.	TRBV11-3	TRBJ2-7	.
CASSSTPGQGRYEQYF	TGTGCCAGCAGTTCAACGCCGGGACAGGGAAGGTACGAGCAGTACTTC	.	TRBV6-5	TRBJ2-7	TRBD1
CASSFQGESHEQYF	TGTGCCAGCAGTTTTCAGGGAGAGAGCCACGAGCAGTACTTC	.	TRBV28	TRBJ2-7	.
CASSFVVGTSYNEQFF	TGCGCCAGCAGCTTCGTCGTCGGGACCTCCTACAATGAGCAGTTCTTC	.	TRBV5-1	TRBJ2-1	.
CASSLFAGVGSDTQYF	TGTGCCAGCAGCTTATTTGCGGGAGTTGGATCCGATACGCAGTATTTT	.	TRBV11-2	TRBJ2-3	TRBD2
CASSLQRELTGELFF	TGTGCCAGCAGTCTCCAGCGGGAACTAACCGGGGAGCTGTTTTTT	.	TRBV28	TRBJ2-2	TRBD2
CASSWTPLDEQYF	TGTGCCAGCAGTTGGACTCCTCTTGACGAGCAGTACTTC	.	TRBV28	TRBJ2-7	.
CASRSETGGKNIQYF	TGTGCCAGCAGGTCCGAGACCGGAGGCAAAAACATTCAGTACTTC	.	TRBV2	TRBJ2-4	.
CASSTTTGELFF	TGTGCCAGCAGTACTACCACCGGGGAGCTGTTTTTT	.	TRBV6-5	TRBJ2-2	.
CASSRQGSEETQYF	TGTGCCAGCTCACGGCAGGGTTCAGAGGAGACCCAGTACTTC	.	TRBV18	TRBJ2-5	.
CASSFPRGEQYF	TGTGCCAGCAGCTTCCCGCGAGGCGAGCAGTACTTC	.	TRBV11-2	TRBJ2-7	.
CASSIGSQGYEQYF	TGTGCCAGTAGTATCGGGAGTCAGGGGTACGAGCAGTACTTC	.	TRBV19	TRBJ2-7	.
CAIAGSGQPQHF	TGTGCCATCGCAGGGAGCGGTCAGCCCCAGCATTTT	once	TRBV10-3	TRBJ1-5	.
CASSLDSYSGNTIYF	TGCGCCAGCAGCTTGGACAGTTACTCTGGAAACACCATATATTTT	.	TRBV5-1	TRBJ1-3	.
CASSLSGTSASYEQYF	TGTGCCAGCTCACTCTCCGGGACTAGCGCCTCCTACGAGCAGTACTTC	.	TRBV18	TRBJ2-7	TRBD2
CASSNWALRQFF	TGTGCCAGCAGTAACTGGGCTCTACGCCAGTTCTTC	.	TRBV6-1	TRBJ2-1	.
CASSLVTWPNEQFF	TGTGCCAGCAGCTTAGTTACCTGGCCCAATGAGCAGTTCTTC	.	TRBV7-2	TRBJ2-1	.